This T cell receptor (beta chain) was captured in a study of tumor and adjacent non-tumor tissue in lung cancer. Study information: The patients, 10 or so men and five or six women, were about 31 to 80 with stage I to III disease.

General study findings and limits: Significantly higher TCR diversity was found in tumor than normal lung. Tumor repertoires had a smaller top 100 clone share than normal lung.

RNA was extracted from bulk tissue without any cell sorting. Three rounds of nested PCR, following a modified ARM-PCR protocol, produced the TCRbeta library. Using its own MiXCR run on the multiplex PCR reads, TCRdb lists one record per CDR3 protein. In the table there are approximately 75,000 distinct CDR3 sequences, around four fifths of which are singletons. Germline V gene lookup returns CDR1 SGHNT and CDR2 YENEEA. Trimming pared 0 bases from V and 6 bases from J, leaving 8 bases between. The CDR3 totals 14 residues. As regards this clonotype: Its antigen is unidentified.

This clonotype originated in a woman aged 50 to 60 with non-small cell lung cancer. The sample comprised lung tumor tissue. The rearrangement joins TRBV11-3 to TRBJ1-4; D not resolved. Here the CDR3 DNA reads TGTGCCAGCAGCTTAGACTGGGCGTATGAAAAACTGTTTTTT. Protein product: CASSLDWAYEKLFF.